Below are 11 T cell receptor beta chains sequenced from a single sample in a study of blood T cell repertoires in COVID-19. The data were produced by immunoSEQ multiplex PCR, yet TCRdb's version contains in-frame clones alone and is incomplete. The sample includes about 180,000 clones, approximately 83% seen only once; the top ten take about a tenth. The specimen was peripheral blood. All receptors come from a human donor with active or convalescent COVID-19. The donor label of this sample is uncertain.

The rearrangement links TRBV18 to TRBJ1-1; possibly TRBD1 for D (6 bases). V lost 4 bases and J lost 2, with 8 bases in between. This CDR3 has 13 residues. Germline values: CDR1 KGHSH, CDR2 LQKENI. In nucleotides, the CDR3 is TGTGCCAGCTCACAACAGGGTAACACTGAAGCTTTCTTT. Amino acids: CASSQQGNTEAFF.

V usage is TRBV4-1 and J usage is TRBJ2-7; TRBD2 is a possible D gene (6 bases). The CDR3 length is 15 residues. Trimming took 1 base from V and 5 from J, leaving 15 bases between them. Germline-derived CDR1 and CDR2 are MGHRA and YSYEKL. The CDR3, as DNA: TGCGCCAGCAGCCAAGTCTTGGGGGGTATCCACGAGCAGTACTTC. It translates to CASSQVLGGIHEQYF.

The chain recombines TRBV28 with TRBJ1-2; D uncertain. Germline CDR1 and CDR2: MDHEN and SYDVKM. Deletions cut 7 bases from V and 5 bases from J, with 11 bases between. This CDR3 contains 12 residues. The CDR3 DNA is TGTGCCAGCATGAAACCGGTATATGGCTACACCTTC. Translation: CASMKPVYGYTF.

The chain employs TRBV28 and TRBJ1-2; the match to TRBD1 covers 9 bases. V lost 6 bases to trimming and J lost 14 bases; unmatched junction nucleotides: 16. The germline V gene encodes CDR1 MDHEN and CDR2 SYDVKM. The length of the CDR3 is 14 residues. The CDR3 protein is CASSPGAGTGIRTF. The CDR3 DNA sequence: TGTGCCAGCAGCCCGGGGGCCGGGACAGGGATTAGGACCTTC.

This chain joins TRBV18 and TRBJ2-7, with D uncertain. CDR1 and CDR2 from the germline V gene are KGHSH and LQKENI. Trimming shortened V by 0 bases and J by 2 bases, and 8 bases separated the two germline ends. The CDR3 spans 14 residues. The chain's CDR3 is CASSPPAQPYEQYF. The CDR3 DNA is TGTGCCAGCTCACCACCGGCACAGCCCTACGAGCAGTACTTC. Together with reference TRBV18 and TRBJ2-7, the CDR3 gives the full variable domain: NAGVMQNPRHLVRRRGQEARLRCSPMKGHSHVYWYRQLPEEGLKFMVYLQKENIIDESGMPKERFSAEFPKEGPSILRIQQVVRGDSAAYFCASSPPAQPYEQYFGPGTRLTVT.

V and J are TRBV6-5 and TRBJ1-4; no reliable D call. CDR1 and CDR2 (germline): MNHEY, SVGAGI. The CDR3 runs to 15 residues. The V gene lost 0 bases and the J gene lost 0 bases, with 5 bases spanning the gap. CDR3 loop: CASSYSSATNEKLFF. Here the CDR3 DNA reads TGTGCCAGCAGTTACTCGTCTGCAACTAATGAAAAACTGTTTTTT.

This chain links TRBV30 with TRBJ2-7; TRBD2 might be the D (5 bases). Germline V CDR1 and CDR2: GTSNPN, SVGIG (reference sequence). CDR3 length: 13 residues. V lost 3 bases and J 3 bases, leaving 12 bases between the germline ends. CDR3 protein: CAWSSGLNYEQYF. For the CDR3, the DNA is TGTGCCTGGAGCAGCGGATTGAACTACGAGCAGTACTTC.

The rearrangement joins TRBV5-1 to TRBJ2-5; tentative D call: TRBD1 (6 bases). Per the germline V gene, CDR1 is SGHRS and CDR2 is YFSETQ. CDR3 length: 15 residues. Trimming left V 0 bases short and J 3 bases short, with 12 bases between. The CDR3 sequence is CASSLVGTPKETQYF. The CDR3 DNA follows: TGCGCCAGCAGCTTGGTAGGGACACCTAAAGAGACCCAGTACTTC.

The CDR3 reads CASSVGEGEQYF. The CDR3 nucleotides are TGTGCCAGCAGTGTAGGAGAGGGCGAGCAGTACTTC. V gene TRBV2 combines with J gene TRBJ2-7, with D perhaps matching TRBD2 (5 bases). The germline V gene encodes CDR1 SNHLY and CDR2 FYNNEI. Trimming took off 4 bases at V and 6 bases at J, with 10 bases between the two ends. The CDR3 consists of 12 residues. Full variable domain (outside the CDR3, taken from reference TRBV2 and TRBJ2-7): EPEVTQTPSHQVTQMGQEVILRCVPISNHLYFYWYRQILGQKVEFLVSFYNNEISEKSEIFDDQFSVERPDGSNFTLKIRSTKLEDSAMYFCASSVGEGEQYFGPGTRLTVT.

The CDR3 reads CASGTRGPPGELFF. The CDR3 DNA follows: TGTGCCAGCGGGACTAGGGGCCCCCCCGGGGAGCTGTTTTTT. The V and J genes are TRBV6-5 and TRBJ2-2, with 8 bases matching TRBD2. This CDR3 comprises 14 residues. The V and J ends lost 8 bases and 6 bases, in that order; junction bases with no gene match: 8. Germline V lookup: CDR1 MNHEY, CDR2 SVGAGI.

The chain carries TRBV10-3 and TRBJ1-5, with 11 bases matching TRBD1. Germline-derived CDR1 and CDR2 are ENHRY and SYGVKD. This CDR3 comprises 15 residues. J was trimmed by 6 bases and V by 2 bases; bases with no gene match: 3. This chain's CDR3 is CAISEEDRGLQPQHF. The DNA for the CDR3 is TGTGCCATCAGTGAGGAGGACAGGGGGCTTCAGCCCCAGCATTTT.